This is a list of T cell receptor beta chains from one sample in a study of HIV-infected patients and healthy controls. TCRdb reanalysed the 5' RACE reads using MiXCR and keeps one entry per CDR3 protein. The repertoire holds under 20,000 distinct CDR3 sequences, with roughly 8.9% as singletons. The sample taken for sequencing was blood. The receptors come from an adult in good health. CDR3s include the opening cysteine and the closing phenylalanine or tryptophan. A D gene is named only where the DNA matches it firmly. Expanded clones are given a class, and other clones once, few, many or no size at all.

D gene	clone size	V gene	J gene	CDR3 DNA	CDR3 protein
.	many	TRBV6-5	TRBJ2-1	TGTGCCAGCAGCCTTCGGGGGATCTACAATGAGCAGTTCTTC	CASSLRGIYNEQFF
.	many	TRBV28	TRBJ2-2	TGTGCCAGCAGAGCACAGGGTGGGGGCACCGGGGAGCTGTTTTTT	CASRAQGGGTGELFF
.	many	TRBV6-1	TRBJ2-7	TGTGCCAGCAGTGAAGCTTATGGACCCGAGAGGGAGCAGTACTTC	CASSEAYGPEREQYF
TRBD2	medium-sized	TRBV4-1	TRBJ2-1	TGCGCCAGCAGCCATGGAAGGACTAGCACCGTCCATGAGCAGTTCTTC	CASSHGRTSTVHEQFF
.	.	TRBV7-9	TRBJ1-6	TGTGCCAGCAGCTCCGACCTGCTCAGCTCCTATAATTCACCCCTCCACTTT	CASSSDLLSSYNSPLHF
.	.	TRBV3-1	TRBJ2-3	TGTGCCAGCAGACAAGGGTCAGATACGCAGTATTTT	CASRQGSDTQYF
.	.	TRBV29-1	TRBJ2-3	TGCAGCGTTGAGGACTACACAGATACGCAGTATTTT	CSVEDYTDTQYF
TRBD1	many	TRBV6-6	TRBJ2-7	TGTGCCAGCAGTTACCCCGGGACAGGGGAGTACGAGCAGTACTTC	CASSYPGTGEYEQYF
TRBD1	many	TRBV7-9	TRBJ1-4	TGTGCCAGCAGCTCCCACAGACAGGGCATGGATGAAAAACTGTTTTTT	CASSSHRQGMDEKLFF
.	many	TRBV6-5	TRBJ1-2	TGTGCCAGCAGTTACGTCAGGGAATATGGCTACACCTTC	CASSYVREYGYTF
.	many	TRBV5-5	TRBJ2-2	TGTGCCAGCAGCTTGTGGTCGACAGGCGCCGGGGAGCTGTTTTTT	CASSLWSTGAGELFF
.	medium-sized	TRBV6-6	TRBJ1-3	TGTGCCAGCAGTTACCGGACAGACCCCCCTGGAAACACCATATATTTT	CASSYRTDPPGNTIYF
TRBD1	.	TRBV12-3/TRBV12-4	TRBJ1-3	TGTGCCAGCACCAAGGGGGCTCAGTCTGGAAACACCATATATTTT	CASTKGAQSGNTIYF
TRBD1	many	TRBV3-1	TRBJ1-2	TGTGCCAGCAGCCAAACTGGGACAGCCCAACATGGCTACACCTTC	CASSQTGTAQHGYTF
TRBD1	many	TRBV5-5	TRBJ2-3	TGTGCCAGCAGCTTGACAGGGGGCGCAGATACGCAGTATTTT	CASSLTGGADTQYF
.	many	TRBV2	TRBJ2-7	TGTGCCAGCAGTGATTATTCAGTTGAGCAGTACTTC	CASSDYSVEQYF
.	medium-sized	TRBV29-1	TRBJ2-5	TGCAGCGTAACAGCCCTAGGGTTGCAAGAGACCCAGTACTTC	CSVTALGLQETQYF
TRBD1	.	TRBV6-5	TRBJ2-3	TGTGCCAGCAGTTTCCAAGGACAGGGGGTAGATACGCAGTATTTT	CASSFQGQGVDTQYF
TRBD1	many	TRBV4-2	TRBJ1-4	TGTGCCAGCAGCCAAGCAACCGGGACAGACAAGGAAAAACTGTTTTTT	CASSQATGTDKEKLFF
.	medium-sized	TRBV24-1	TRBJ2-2	TGTGCCACCAGTGGAAGGTGGGGGACCGGGGAGCTGTTTTTT	CATSGRWGTGELFF
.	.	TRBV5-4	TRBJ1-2	TGTGCCAGCAGCGCCCCCCCGGGTTATGGCTACACCTTC	CASSAPPGYGYTF
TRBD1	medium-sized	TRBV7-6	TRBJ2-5	TGTGCCAGCAGTTTTACAGGGGGACCCGCTGAGACCCAGTACTTC	CASSFTGGPAETQYF
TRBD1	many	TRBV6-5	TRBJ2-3	TGTGCCAGCAGTAGCGGACAGGGTAACGCGCGTACGCAGTATTTT	CASSSGQGNARTQYF
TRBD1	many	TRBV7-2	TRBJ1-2	TGTGCCAGCAGCAGCCTAGCCCGTCGGCAGGGGGCGGCTGGCTACACCTTC	CASSSLARRQGAAGYTF
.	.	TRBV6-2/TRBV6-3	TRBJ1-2	TGTGCCAGCAGTCAGAACTATGGCTACACCTTC	CASSQNYGYTF
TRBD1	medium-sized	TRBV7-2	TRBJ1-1	TGTGCCAGCAGCTTACGAGCCGGGACAGGGAGGTTGAACACTGAAGCTTTCTTT	CASSLRAGTGRLNTEAFF